One T cell receptor beta chain is described in this entry. Profiling relied on immunoSEQ multiplex PCR, and the TCRdb table lists in-frame clones only, not all of them. The repertoire holds fewer than 200,000 clones, with around four fifths as singletons. The data derive from a study of blood T cell repertoires in COVID-19. Overall study: The analysed material was cDNA or gDNA that came from T cells, B-cell-depleted T cells, or PBMCs.

The CDR3 consists of 14 residues. Trimming removed 5 bases from V and 2 bases from J, with 12 bases in between. Germline V gives CDR1 MRHNA, CDR2 SNTAGT. The TCR comes from a woman aged 45 to 65 in a cohort exposed to, infected with or recovered from COVID-19 (not recorded which). Sequences were obtained from PBMCs or T cells enriched from blood (not recorded which). The chain employs TRBV6-4 and TRBJ1-2, with D perhaps matching TRBD1 (6 bases). CDR3 amino acids: CASSPTGTNYGYTF. For the CDR3, the DNA is TGTGCCAGCAGTCCCACCGGGACAAACTATGGCTACACCTTC.